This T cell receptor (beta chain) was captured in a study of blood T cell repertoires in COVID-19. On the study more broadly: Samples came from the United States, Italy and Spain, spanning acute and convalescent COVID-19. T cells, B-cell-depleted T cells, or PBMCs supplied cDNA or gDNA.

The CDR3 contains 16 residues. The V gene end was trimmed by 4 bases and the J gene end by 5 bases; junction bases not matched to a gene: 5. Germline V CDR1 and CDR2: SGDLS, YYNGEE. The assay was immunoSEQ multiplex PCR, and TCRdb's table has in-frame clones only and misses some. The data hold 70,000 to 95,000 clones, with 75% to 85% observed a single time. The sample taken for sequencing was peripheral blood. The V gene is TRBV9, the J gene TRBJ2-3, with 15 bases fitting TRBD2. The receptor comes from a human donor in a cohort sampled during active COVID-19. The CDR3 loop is CASSTGTSGGLDTQYF. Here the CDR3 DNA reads TGTGCCAGCAGCACCGGGACTAGCGGGGGGTTAGATACGCAGTATTTT.